Listed below are T cell receptor beta chains from one sample, sequenced in a study of early stage breast cancer tumors. Measured with immunoSEQ multiplex PCR; TCRdb has only the in-frame clones, and not every one. The sample carries 5,800 or so clones, over 65% recorded once. Specimen: normal breast tissue next to the tumor. The receptors were gathered from a person aged 70 to 80 with breast cancer. Each CDR3 is given with its conserved first and last residue. Fields, in order: J gene, CDR3 length, clone size, D gene, V gene, CDR3 protein. D genes are given only for firm matches. Size values are once, few and many counts, or a class for expanded clones, and some rows have none.

TRBJ2-2 | 19 | once | TRBD2 | TRBV7-8 | CASSLAWLAGVANTGELFF
TRBJ1-5 | 13 | few | . | TRBV2 | CASGPWEDQPQHF
TRBJ2-6 | 15 | . | . | TRBV6-5 | CASSPQWSGANVLTF
TRBJ2-7 | 14 | . | . | TRBV16 | CASSQSQVGYEQYF
TRBJ2-3 | 14 | . | . | TRBV11-2 | CASSLTILVDTQYF
TRBJ1-1 | 15 | . | . | TRBV4-3 | CASSHYVAGNTEAFF
TRBJ1-5 | 13 | . | . | TRBV30 | CAWSVRDNQPQHF
TRBJ2-3 | 15 | . | TRBD1 | TRBV5-1 | CASSLGDRGTDTQYF
TRBJ2-7 | 18 | . | TRBD2 | TRBV7-6 | CASSLRVASGTFSYEQYF
TRBJ2-7 | 11 | few | . | TRBV14 | CASSYSYEQYF
TRBJ1-2 | 15 | . | . | TRBV19 | CASSTPEAGNYGYTF
TRBJ1-5 | 14 | . | . | TRBV27 | CASSPRGLHQPQHF